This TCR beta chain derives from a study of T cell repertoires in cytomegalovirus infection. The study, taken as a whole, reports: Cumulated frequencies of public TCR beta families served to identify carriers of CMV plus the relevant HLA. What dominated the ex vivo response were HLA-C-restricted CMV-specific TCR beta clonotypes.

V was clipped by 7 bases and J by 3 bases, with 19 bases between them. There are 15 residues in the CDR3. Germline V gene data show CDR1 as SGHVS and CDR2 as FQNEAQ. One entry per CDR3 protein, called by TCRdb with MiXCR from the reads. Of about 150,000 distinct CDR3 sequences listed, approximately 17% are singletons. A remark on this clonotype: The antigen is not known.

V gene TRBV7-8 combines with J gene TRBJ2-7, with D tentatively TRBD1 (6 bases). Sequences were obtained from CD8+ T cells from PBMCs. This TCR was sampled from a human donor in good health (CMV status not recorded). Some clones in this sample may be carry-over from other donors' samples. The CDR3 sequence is CASTSPDSPFYEQYF. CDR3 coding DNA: TGTGCCAGCACCTCCCCGGACAGCCCGTTCTACGAGCAGTACTTC.